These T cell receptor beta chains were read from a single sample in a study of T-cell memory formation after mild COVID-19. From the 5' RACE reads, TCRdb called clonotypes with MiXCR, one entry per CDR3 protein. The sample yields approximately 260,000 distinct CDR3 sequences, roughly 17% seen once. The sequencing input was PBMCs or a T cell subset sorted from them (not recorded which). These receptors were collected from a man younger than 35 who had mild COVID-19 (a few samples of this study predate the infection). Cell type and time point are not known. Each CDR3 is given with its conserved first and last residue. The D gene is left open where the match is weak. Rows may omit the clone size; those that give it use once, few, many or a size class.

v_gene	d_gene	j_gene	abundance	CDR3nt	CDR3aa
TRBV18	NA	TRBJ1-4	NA	TGTGCCAGCTGCACAGGGTTCGAAGAAAAACTGTTTTTT	CASCTGFEEKLFF
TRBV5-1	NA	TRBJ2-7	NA	TGCGCCAGCAGCTTCAGGGGCCTCTACGAGCAGTACTTC	CASSFRGLYEQYF
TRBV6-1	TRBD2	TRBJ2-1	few	TGTGCCAGCGGGCTAGCGGGGAGCTTCTACAATGAGCAGTTCTTC	CASGLAGSFYNEQFF
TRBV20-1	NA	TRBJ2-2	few	TGCAGTGCTAGAGATCTGAGGCATGGCGGGGAGCTGTTTTTT	CSARDLRHGGELFF
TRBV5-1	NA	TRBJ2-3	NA	TGCGCCAGCAGCCGACTCCCGGGACCATCCGACACAGATACGCAGTATTTT	CASSRLPGPSDTDTQYF
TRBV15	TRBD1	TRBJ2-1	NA	TGTGCCACCAGCAGAGATTTGGCGGACACCGACAGGGGTGAGCAGTTCTTC	CATSRDLADTDRGEQFF
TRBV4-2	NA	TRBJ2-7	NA	TGTGCCAGCAGCCAAGACCCGGGCCTAACGAGGGAGCAGTACTTC	CASSQDPGLTREQYF
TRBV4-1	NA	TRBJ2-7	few	TGCGCCAGCAGCCAAGGTGCGGCCTCCTCCTACGAGCAGTACTTC	CASSQGAASSYEQYF
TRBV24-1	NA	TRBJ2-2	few	TGTGCCACCAGTGATTCCCGGGACGGGAACACCGGGGAGCTGTTTTTT	CATSDSRDGNTGELFF
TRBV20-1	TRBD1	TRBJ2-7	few	TGCAGTGCTAGCCCGGGACAGTCCTACGAGCAGTACTTC	CSASPGQSYEQYF
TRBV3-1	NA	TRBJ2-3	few	TGTGCCAGCAGCCCGACCCGGTGGCCGACTAGCACAGATACGCAGTATTTT	CASSPTRWPTSTDTQYF
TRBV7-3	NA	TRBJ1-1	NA	TGTGCCAGCAGCTCCTCGGGGACCGCTGAAGCTTTCTTT	CASSSSGTAEAFF
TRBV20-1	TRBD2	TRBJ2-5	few	TGCAGTGCTAGATCCTTTAGCGGGGGGGGTAGTGAGACCCAGTACTTC	CSARSFSGGGSETQYF
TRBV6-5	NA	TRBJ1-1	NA	TGTGCCAGCAGTTACATGGGGTCAATGAACACTGAAGCTTTCTTT	CASSYMGSMNTEAFF
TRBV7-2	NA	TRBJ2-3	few	TGTGCCAGCAGCCCTCGATCCGGAGGGACAGATACGCAGTATTTT	CASSPRSGGTDTQYF
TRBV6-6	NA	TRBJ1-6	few	TGTGCCAGCAGTTACCCGAGGGACGGACTACCACTCAATTCACCCCTCCACTTT	CASSYPRDGLPLNSPLHF
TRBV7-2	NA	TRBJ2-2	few	TGTGCCAGCAGCTTTAGACACCCCCCGAACACCGGGGAGCTGTTTTTT	CASSFRHPPNTGELFF